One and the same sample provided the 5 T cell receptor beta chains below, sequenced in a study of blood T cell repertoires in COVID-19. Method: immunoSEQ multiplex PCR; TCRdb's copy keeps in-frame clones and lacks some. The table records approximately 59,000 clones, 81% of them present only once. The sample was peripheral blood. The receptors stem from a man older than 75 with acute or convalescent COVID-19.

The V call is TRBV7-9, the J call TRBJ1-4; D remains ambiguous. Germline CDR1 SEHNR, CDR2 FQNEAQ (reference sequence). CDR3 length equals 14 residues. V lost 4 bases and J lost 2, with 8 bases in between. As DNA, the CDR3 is TGTGCCAGCAGCTCTGGAGGGACTAATGAAAAACTGTTTTTT. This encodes CASSSGGTNEKLFF. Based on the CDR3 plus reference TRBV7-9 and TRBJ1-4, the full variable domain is DTGVSQNPRHKITKRGQNVTFRCDPISEHNRLYWYRQTLGQGPEFLTYFQNEAQLEKSRLLSDRFSAERPKGSFSTLEIQRTEQGDSAMYLCASSSGGTNEKLFFGSGTQLSVL.

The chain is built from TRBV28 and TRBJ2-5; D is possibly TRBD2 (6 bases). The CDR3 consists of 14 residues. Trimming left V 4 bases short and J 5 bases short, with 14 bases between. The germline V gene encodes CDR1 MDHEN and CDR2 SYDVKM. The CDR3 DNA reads TGTGCCAGCAGTTCCCCGGGAGCCGGGGAGACCCAGTACTTC. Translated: CASSSPGAGETQYF. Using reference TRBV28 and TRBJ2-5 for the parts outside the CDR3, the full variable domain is DVKVTQSSRYLVKRTGEKVFLECVQDMDHENMFWYRQDPGLGLRLIYFSYDVKMKEKGDIPEGYSVSREKKERFSLILESASTNQTSMYLCASSSPGAGETQYFGPGTRLLVL.

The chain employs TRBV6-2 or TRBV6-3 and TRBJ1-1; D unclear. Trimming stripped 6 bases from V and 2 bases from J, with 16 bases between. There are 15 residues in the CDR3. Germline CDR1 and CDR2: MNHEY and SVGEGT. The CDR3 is CASSWARGDNTEAFF. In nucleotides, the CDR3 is TGTGCCAGCAGCTGGGCCCGGGGAGATAACACTGAAGCTTTCTTT.

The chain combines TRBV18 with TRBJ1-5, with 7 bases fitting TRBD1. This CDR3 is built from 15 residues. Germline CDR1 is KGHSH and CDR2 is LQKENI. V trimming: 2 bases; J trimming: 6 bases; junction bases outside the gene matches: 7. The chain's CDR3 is CASSPRQGRGQPQHF. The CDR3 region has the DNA TGTGCCAGCTCACCAAGACAGGGTCGGGGTCAGCCCCAGCATTTT.

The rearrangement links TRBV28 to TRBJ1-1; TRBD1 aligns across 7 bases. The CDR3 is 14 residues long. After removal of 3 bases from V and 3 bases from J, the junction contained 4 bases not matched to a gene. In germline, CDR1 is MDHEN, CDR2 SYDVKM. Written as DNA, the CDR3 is TGTGCCAGCAGTTTGACAGGGTTGGACACTGAAGCTTTCTTT. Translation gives CASSLTGLDTEAFF.